Given below is one T cell receptor beta chain in context. Clones were read by immunoSEQ multiplex PCR, and TCRdb kept only the in-frame ones, dropping some. There are roughly 6,500 clones in the sample; 79% occur only once, and 37% lies in the top ten. CDR1 and CDR2 (germline): SQVTM, ANQGSEA. The ends lost 5 bases at V and 3 bases at J; junction bases unmatched: 3. The CDR3 spans 12 residues. The data belong to a study of T cell clones after liver transplantation. Turning to the study itself: Timepoints were pre-transplant, pre-withdrawal, and after withdrawal was completed or failed.

The receptor was derived from a human patient who received a liver transplant. Certain T cells may be donor cells from the graft. Sequencing was performed on CD8+ T cells from blood, taken 24 months after liver transplant. This chain uses TRBV29-1 with TRBJ2-7, with 8 bases matching TRBD1. The CDR3 loop is CSVQGAGYEQYF. The CDR3 DNA reads as TGCAGCGTTCAGGGGGCGGGCTACGAGCAGTACTTC.